The rows below give T cell receptor beta chains drawn from one sample of a study of tumor-infiltrating lymphocytes in primary liver carcinoma. A single record per CDR3 protein comes from TCRdb applying MiXCR to the multiplex PCR reads. The sample carries approximately 210,000 distinct CDR3 sequences, less than 75% recorded once. The sample taken for sequencing was peripheral blood. The receptors come from a woman in her fifties or sixties with primary liver carcinoma and hepatitis B virus infection. The CDR3 runs from the conserved cysteine through the conserved F or W.

cdr3_length: 16; v_call: TRBV4-2; cdr3_aa: CASSQGGVSSTDTQYF
cdr3_length: 15; v_call: TRBV7-9; cdr3_aa: CASSATGTGPYGYTF
cdr3_length: 14; v_call: TRBV11-2; cdr3_aa: CASSFGDRNTEAFF
cdr3_length: 14; v_call: TRBV29-1; cdr3_aa: CSIDYPSGSETQYF
cdr3_length: 16; v_call: TRBV10-2; cdr3_aa: CASRLQMGTGEHGYTF
cdr3_length: 14; v_call: TRBV10-3; cdr3_aa: CAISPDEDTDTQYF
cdr3_length: 15; v_call: TRBV7-8; cdr3_aa: CAGSSVPEPGDTQYF
cdr3_length: 13; v_call: TRBV29-1; cdr3_aa: CSVREGQNSPPHF
cdr3_length: 14; v_call: TRBV28; cdr3_aa: CASSPGTGATEAFF
cdr3_length: 12; v_call: TRBV11-2; cdr3_aa: CASSPLTYERYF
cdr3_length: 15; v_call: TRBV5-1; cdr3_aa: CASSRGMGPRETQYF
cdr3_length: 14; v_call: TRBV11-3; cdr3_aa: CANSARLAGNEQFF
cdr3_length: 14; v_call: TRBV29-1; cdr3_aa: CSVALRGYRTEAFF
cdr3_length: 12; v_call: TRBV5-5; cdr3_aa: CASNYKNTEAFF
cdr3_length: 13; v_call: TRBV6-5; cdr3_aa: CASSHSGRDSQYF
cdr3_length: 15; v_call: TRBV11-2; cdr3_aa: CANSSDRGAGETQYF
cdr3_length: 12; v_call: TRBV12-3/TRBV12-4; cdr3_aa: CASSRLPDTQYF
cdr3_length: 15; v_call: TRBV12-3/TRBV12-4; cdr3_aa: CASSPGSSTDGELFF
cdr3_length: 15; v_call: TRBV5-1; cdr3_aa: CASTQRTTSNQPQHF
cdr3_length: 12; v_call: TRBV6-5; cdr3_aa: CASSYSGGYESF
cdr3_length: 13; v_call: TRBV11-2; cdr3_aa: CASSLEGAGQKFF
cdr3_length: 12; v_call: TRBV11-2; cdr3_aa: CASRLDREAQYF
cdr3_length: 15; v_call: TRBV4-1; cdr3_aa: CASSRTGQVGTEAFF
cdr3_length: 13; v_call: TRBV6-6; cdr3_aa: CASSAGRADTQYF
cdr3_length: 17; v_call: TRBV5-4; cdr3_aa: CASSPNPTGILSDTQYF
cdr3_length: 14; v_call: TRBV30; cdr3_aa: CAWGGTSGFYEQYF
cdr3_length: 12; v_call: TRBV6-5; cdr3_aa: CTGSPQPNEQFF
cdr3_length: 14; v_call: TRBV5-6; cdr3_aa: CANSFRPAGEAAFF
cdr3_length: 21; v_call: TRBV7-8; cdr3_aa: CASSLPAGQGGSGSSYNEQFF
cdr3_length: 13; v_call: TRBV6-2/TRBV6-3; cdr3_aa: CASLQQGPYEQYF
cdr3_length: 17; v_call: TRBV14; cdr3_aa: CASSQEGQGLAKNIQYF
cdr3_length: 13; v_call: TRBV20-1; cdr3_aa: CSASPAIHRPQHF
cdr3_length: 15; v_call: TRBV5-1; cdr3_aa: CASSSDRDHTDTQYF
cdr3_length: 14; v_call: TRBV6-5; cdr3_aa: CASSLTSTGNTQYF
cdr3_length: 11; v_call: TRBV29-1; cdr3_aa: CSTGHGNGYTF
cdr3_length: 12; v_call: TRBV29-1; cdr3_aa: CSARTGAGELFF
cdr3_length: 15; v_call: TRBV24-1; cdr3_aa: CATSDPGQFANEQFF
cdr3_length: 16; v_call: TRBV28; cdr3_aa: CASSLSFQGSNSPLHF
cdr3_length: 15; v_call: TRBV2; cdr3_aa: CASRDPGQGFHEQYF
cdr3_length: 20; v_call: TRBV12-5; cdr3_aa: CASGYVPTSGTSGVYNEQFF
cdr3_length: 16; v_call: TRBV10-1; cdr3_aa: CATSESGSTKYNEQFF
cdr3_length: 17; v_call: TRBV28; cdr3_aa: CASSLWQGISSNQPQHF
cdr3_length: 16; v_call: TRBV12-3/TRBV12-4; cdr3_aa: CASSFPRVREGNTIYF
cdr3_length: 13; v_call: TRBV28; cdr3_aa: CASSFRTSYEQYF
cdr3_length: 14; v_call: TRBV18; cdr3_aa: CASSPSDRGETQYF
cdr3_length: 12; v_call: TRBV28; cdr3_aa: CASSTTRGEQFF
cdr3_length: 15; v_call: TRBV11-2; cdr3_aa: CASSLSGVGTGELFF
cdr3_length: 14; v_call: TRBV12-3/TRBV12-4; cdr3_aa: CASSFRTEGREQYF